The clone carrying this T cell receptor (beta chain) has just a few counts. Its specificity is not known. The V end was cut by 5 bases, the J end by 7 bases, with 17 bases between. The CDR3 sequence is 14 residues long. Germline loops: CDR1 MNHEY, CDR2 SMNVEV (reference sequence). The data belong to a study of T cell responses to AZD1222 COVID-19 vaccine. Study outcomes and limitations: CD4 TCRs covered the whole spike, strongest at regions 160-218 and 743-854. Spike-specific TCR breadth and depth went up after people got two AZD1222 doses. Repertoire samples came only from after the peak T cell response. Clonal diversity was possibly underestimated, and the donors were mostly white British, with more females.

Sequencing used immunoSEQ multiplex PCR; TCRdb keeps in-frame clones, though not all of them. This table has 130,000 or so clones, about 92% appearing once. The rearrangement uses TRBV27 and TRBJ1-2; D is uncertain. The sample was peripheral blood, taken on day 0 of MenACWY control vaccination. The TCR sequence derives from an adult in good health. CDR3 region: CASSPDSRVGGYTF. CDR3 nucleotides: TGTGCCAGCAGTCCCGATAGTAGGGTTGGTGGCTACACCTTC.